This record covers a single T cell receptor beta chain. Its antigen is unidentified. Primers: 60 Vbeta forward and 13 Jbeta reverse. The assay was immunoSEQ multiplex PCR, and TCRdb's table has in-frame clones only and misses some. The sample holds some 34,000 clones. This record belongs to a study of cytomegalovirus exposure and HLA in healthy donors. Turning to the study itself: In terms of ancestry, the Caucasian-associated cluster contained roughly 81% of the approximately 400 genotyped donors. Study conclusions and caveats: In an earlier analysis, in roughly 600 donors, most V segments appeared productive either ~90% or ~30% of the time. A likely sequencing artifact accounted for one observed cluster of highly shared sequence variants. A missense variant in DCLRE1C was later tied to TCR beta V- and J-gene trimming.

The sequenced sample was PBMCs. The source is a man aged 35 to 55 in good health and CMV-seronegative.

This chain's CDR3 is CATSVRLNQPQHF. The CDR3 nucleotides are TGTGCCACTTCTGTGAGGTTAAATCAGCCCCAGCATTTT. The rearrangement uses TRBV6-5 and TRBJ1-5; D uncertain. CDR1 and CDR2 (germline): MNHEY, SVGAGI. This CDR3 comprises 13 residues. V lost 10 bases to trimming and J lost 4 bases, with 14 bases between them.